This paragraph covers one TCR beta chain sequence. MiXCR was run by TCRdb on the RT-PCR reads, yielding one entry per CDR3 protein. The table records roughly 940,000 distinct CDR3 sequences, roughly 18% of them present only once. With 6 bases removed from V and 2 bases from J, the gap between germline ends came to 8 bases. Germline CDR1 and CDR2: MNHEY and SMNVEV (reference sequence). This CDR3 has 14 amino acids. The entry originates in a study of patients and donors after allogeneic stem cell transplantation. This clonotype was obtained from a human donor who was either an allogeneic HSCT recipient or a stem cell or donor lymphocyte infusion donor (not recorded which). It is not recorded whose cells these are; they may come from a transplant donor. The rearrangement links TRBV27 to TRBJ2-6; D might be TRBD1 (5 bases). The sequenced material came from blood, either unsorted or a sorted T cell fraction (not recorded which). CDR3 loop: CASRTGTGANVLTF. The DNA for the CDR3 is TGTGCCAGCAGAACAGGTACTGGGGCCAACGTCCTGACTTTC.